This T cell receptor (beta chain) stems from a study of blood T cell repertoires in COVID-19. As for the study in general: Specimens from acute and convalescent COVID-19 originated in the United States, Italy and Spain. Nucleic acid was either cDNA or gDNA, and it came from T cells, B-cell-depleted T cells, or PBMCs.

Across 20 to 25 US areas, participants ranged in age from roughly 18 to 89 years. Self-reported history from a screening survey and questionnaire set each donor's cohort. Libraries were prepared by immunoSEQ multiplex PCR; TCRdb keeps only in-frame clonotypes and omits some of them. Of about 180,000 clones listed, roughly 80% are singletons. The TCR sequence derives from a woman between 40 and 50 years old with acute COVID-19. Sequences were obtained from PBMCs or T cells enriched from blood (not recorded which).

CDR3 bases: TGTGCCAGCAGCTTTGAGGGGGTTCCCGGAAACACCATATATTTT. It is translated as CASSFEGVPGNTIYF. The rearrangement links TRBV11-2 to TRBJ1-3, with TRBD1 as a possible D gene (6 bases). Germline V gene lookup returns CDR1 SGHAT and CDR2 FQNNGV. Between the trimmed V and J ends, which lost 3 bases and 4 bases, there was a span of 13 bases. CDR3 size: 15 residues.